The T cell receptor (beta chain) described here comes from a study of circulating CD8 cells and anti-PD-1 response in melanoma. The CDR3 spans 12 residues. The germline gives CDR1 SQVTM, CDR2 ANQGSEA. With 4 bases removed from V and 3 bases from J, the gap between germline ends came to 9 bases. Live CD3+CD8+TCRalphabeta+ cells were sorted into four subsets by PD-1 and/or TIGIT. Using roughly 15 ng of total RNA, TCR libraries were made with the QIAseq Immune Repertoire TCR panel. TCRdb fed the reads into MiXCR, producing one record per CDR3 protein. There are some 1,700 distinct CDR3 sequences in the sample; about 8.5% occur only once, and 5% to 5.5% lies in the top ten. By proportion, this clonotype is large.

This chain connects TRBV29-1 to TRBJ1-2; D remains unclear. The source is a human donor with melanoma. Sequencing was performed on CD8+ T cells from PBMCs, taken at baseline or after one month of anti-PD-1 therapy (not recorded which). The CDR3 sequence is CSVGISDYGYTF. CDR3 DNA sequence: TGCAGCGTTGGAATCAGTGACTATGGCTACACCTTC.